These 25 T cell receptor beta chains were all obtained from the same sample, sequenced in a study of T cell responses to AZD1222 COVID-19 vaccine. Profiled with immunoSEQ multiplex PCR; TCRdb holds only in-frame clones, not every one. The sample comprises about 150,000 clones, nearly 95% of which are singletons, and under 6.5% rests with the top ten. Sequenced here: peripheral blood, sampled on day 0 of AZD1222 vaccination. Every receptor here comes from an adult in good health.

This chain links TRBV2 with TRBJ1-1; D is uncertain. Germline V gene sequence: CDR1 SNHLY, CDR2 FYNNEI. CDR3 length: 15 residues. The germline V and J ends were trimmed by 3 bases and 3 bases, with 14 bases remaining between them. CDR3 bases: TGTGCCAGCAGTGAGGCGGAGGCCACTTACACTGAAGCTTTCTTT. Its translation is CASSEAEATYTEAFF.

This chain connects TRBV28 to TRBJ1-1; maybe TRBD1 (5 bases). Looked up from germline, CDR1 is MDHEN and CDR2 is SYDVKM. The CDR3 has 13 residues. Trimming removed 2 bases at V and 5 bases at J, with 9 bases between. CDR3 residues: CASSLEAGTEAFF. CDR3 nucleotide sequence: TGTGCCAGCAGTTTAGAGGCAGGGACTGAAGCTTTCTTT. Full variable domain (remainder filled in from reference TRBV28 and TRBJ1-1): DVKVTQSSRYLVKRTGEKVFLECVQDMDHENMFWYRQDPGLGLRLIYFSYDVKMKEKGDIPEGYSVSREKKERFSLILESASTNQTSMYLCASSLEAGTEAFFGQGTRLTVV.

The J gene is TRBJ2-5, the V gene TRBV24-1, with 10 bases lining up with TRBD1. The CDR3 is 16 amino acids. Germline CDR1 is KGHDR and CDR2 is SFDVKD. J gave up 4 bases and V 3 bases, and 7 bases lay outside the gene matches. In DNA, the CDR3 is TGTGCCACCAGTGATCGCGCCGGGACAGGGGCAGAGACCCAGTACTTC. Translated: CATSDRAGTGAETQYF.

The sample holds one count of this clone. The chain combines TRBV15 with TRBJ2-1; the match to TRBD2 covers 11 bases. The CDR3 extends over 17 amino acids. The germline gives CDR1 LNHNV, CDR2 YYDKDF (reference sequence). Trimming removed 0 bases from V and 7 bases from J; junction bases left unmatched: 8. CDR3 in amino acids: CATSREIAGGPRNEQFF. The CDR3 coding sequence is TGTGCCACCAGCAGAGAGATAGCGGGAGGGCCACGGAATGAGCAGTTCTTC. Combining the CDR3 with reference TRBV15 and TRBJ2-1 gives the whole variable domain DAMVIQNPRYQVTQFGKPVTLSCSQTLNHNVMYWYQQKSSQAPKLLFHYYDKDFNNEADTPDNFQSRRPNTSFCFLDIRSPGLGDTAMYLCATSREIAGGPRNEQFFGPGTRLTVL.

The CDR3 is CASSQRQGNSYEQYF. CDR3 sequence (DNA): TGTGCCAGCAGCCAAAGACAGGGTAACTCCTACGAGCAGTACTTC. The chain uses TRBV9 and TRBJ2-7, with TRBD1 matching over 7 bases. With V trimmed by 4 bases and J by 0 bases, 7 bases remained unmatched. CDR1 and CDR2 from the germline V gene are SGDLS and YYNGEE. The CDR3 loop spans 15 amino acids.

In this sample, this clone turned up once. This rearrangement joins TRBV19 to TRBJ1-1; no firm D call. The CDR3 is 13 amino acids. V lost 2 bases and J lost 10, with 14 bases in between. CDR1 and CDR2 (germline): LNHDA, SQIVND (reference sequence). The DNA of the CDR3 is TGTGCCAGTAGTATAATCGGGCACTTGGGAGCTTTCTTT. This codes for CASSIIGHLGAFF. The whole variable domain, filled in from reference TRBV19 and TRBJ1-1, reads DGGITQSPKYLFRKEGQNVTLSCEQNLNHDAMYWYRQDPGQGLRLIYYSQIVNDFQKGDIAEGYSVSREKKESFPLTVTSAQKNPTAFYLCASSIIGHLGAFFGQGTRLTVV.

V gene TRBV2 combines with J gene TRBJ2-1, with D perhaps matching TRBD2 (6 bases). This CDR3 comprises 12 residues. CDR1 and CDR2 from the germline V gene are SNHLY and FYNNEI. V shed 7 bases and J shed 8 bases, with 12 bases lying between them. The chain's CDR3 is CASTRDSDEQFF. The CDR3 nucleotides are TGTGCCAGCACTCGGGACTCGGATGAGCAGTTCTTC.

This clone was counted once. A junction boundary mismatches the germline segment, possibly from a read error. This chain links TRBV18 with TRBJ1-2; 9 bases match TRBD1. Germline CDR1 and CDR2: KGHSH and LQKENI. The CDR3 is 14 amino acids. The CDR3 reads CASSPTGGDYGYTF. The CDR3 nucleotides are TGTGCCAGCTCACCGACAGGGGGAGACTATGGCTACACTTTC.

The chain uses TRBV5-4 and TRBJ1-1; a possible D gene is TRBD1 (5 bases). V gave up 2 bases and J gave up 6 bases, with 11 bases separating them. There are 13 residues in the CDR3. From germline, CDR1 is SGHNT and CDR2 YYREEE (reference sequence). CDR3 loop: CASSFVGVPEAFF. CDR3 DNA sequence: TGTGCCAGCAGCTTCGTAGGGGTACCTGAAGCTTTCTTT.

This clone was seen only once. V and J are TRBV19 and TRBJ1-1, with D perhaps matching TRBD1 (6 bases). Germline V gene sequence: CDR1 LNHDA, CDR2 SQIVND (reference sequence). Trimming took off 8 bases at V and 1 base at J, with 23 bases between the two ends. The CDR3 has 17 amino acids. CDR3 bases: TGTGCCAGTGGCACACCCCACCCGGGACAACGGAACACTGAAGCTTTCTTT. Amino acids: CASGTPHPGQRNTEAFF.

This clone appeared a few times. The rearrangement joins TRBV2 to TRBJ2-7, with TRBD2 matching 7 bases. V shed 6 bases, J shed 4 bases, and the junction held 27 bases outside the gene matches. The CDR3 consists of 20 residues. CDR1 and CDR2 (germline): SNHLY, FYNNEI. The CDR3 DNA reads TGTGCCAGCAGAAACCCACCTAAGCGGGACCAGGATCCCCTACTGTACGAGCAGTACTTC. Amino acid sequence: CASRNPPKRDQDPLLYEQYF.

This chain uses TRBV2 with TRBJ1-2; the D is unclear. Germline CDR1 SNHLY, CDR2 FYNNEI. The CDR3 totals 11 residues. Deletions cut 9 bases from V and 6 bases from J, with 11 bases between. The CDR3 protein is CASYGSDGYTF. CDR3 nucleotide sequence: TGTGCCAGTTACGGGAGCGATGGCTACACCTTC.

The CDR3 sequence is CASSYGTLGNTIYF. In DNA, the CDR3 is TGTGCCAGCAGTTATGGGACATTGGGAAACACCATATATTTT. The chain links TRBV6-6 to TRBJ1-3; TRBD1 might be the D (6 bases). The germline V and J ends were trimmed by 3 bases and 4 bases, with 10 bases remaining between them. Germline CDR1 and CDR2: MNHNY and SVGAGI (reference sequence). The CDR3 loop spans 14 amino acids.

The CDR3 DNA is TGTGCCAGCAGCCACTCGGACAGTAACTACGAGCAGTACTTC. Amino acid sequence: CASSHSDSNYEQYF. The rearrangement joins TRBV7-9 to TRBJ2-7, with a possible D match to TRBD1 (6 bases). With 5 bases removed from V and 3 bases from J, the gap between germline ends came to 14 bases. This CDR3 has 14 residues. Germline V lookup: CDR1 SEHNR, CDR2 FQNEAQ (reference sequence).

A single count supports this clone. The chain has TRBV11-2 and TRBJ1-2; no firm D call. Germline lookup yields CDR1 SGHAT and CDR2 FQNNGV. V was trimmed by 2 bases and J by 6 bases, leaving 10 bases between them. The CDR3 has 13 amino acids. CDR3 region: CASSLQGGHGYTF. CDR3 in DNA: TGTGCCAGCAGCTTACAAGGCGGACATGGCTACACCTTC.

The rearrangement joins TRBV15 to TRBJ1-2, with D unresolved. Germline V gene sequence: CDR1 LNHNV, CDR2 YYDKDF (reference sequence). Trimming took 1 base from V and 0 from J, leaving 15 bases between them. There are 17 residues in the CDR3. The CDR3 DNA reads TGTGCCACCAGCAGAGGGGTATTAGAACTTCCTAACTATGGCTACACCTTC. It specifies CATSRGVLELPNYGYTF.

This clone appeared a single time. The genes are TRBV6-5 and TRBJ2-7; no definite D call. V was trimmed by 3 bases and J by 7 bases, leaving 16 bases between them. Germline CDR1 MNHEY, CDR2 SVGAGI. This CDR3 is built from 14 residues. CDR3 in amino acids: CASSYSSSSEEQYF. DNA for the CDR3: TGTGCCAGCAGTTATTCCAGTTCCTCGGAAGAGCAGTACTTC.

The chain uses TRBV23-1 and TRBJ1-2; D is unresolved. TRBV23-1 qualifies as an ORF whose function is uncertain. This CDR3 is built from 15 residues. V gave up 0 bases and J gave up 1 base, with 9 bases separating them. The CDR3 coding sequence is TGCGCCAGCAGTCAATCGGGCGGATATAACTATGGCTACACCTTC. This gives the protein CASSQSGGYNYGYTF.

V and J are TRBV4-1 and TRBJ2-5; 9 nucleotides line up with TRBD2. From germline, CDR1 is MGHRA and CDR2 YSYEKL. This CDR3 is built from 17 residues. J was trimmed by 0 bases and V by 5 bases; bases with no gene match: 10. For the CDR3, the DNA is TGCGCCAGCAGCTCCGGGACTAGCTTCTCGTACCAAGAGACCCAGTACTTC. It is translated as CASSSGTSFSYQETQYF.

The chain employs TRBV6-5 and TRBJ1-5; TRBD1 agrees at 8 bases. Unmatched junction bases numbered 4, after V lost 6 bases and J lost 0 bases. There are 15 residues in the CDR3. CDR1 and CDR2 from the germline V gene are MNHEY and SVGAGI. This CDR3 reads CASSAQGASNQPQHF. For the CDR3, the DNA is TGTGCCAGCAGCGCGCAGGGGGCTAGCAATCAGCCCCAGCATTTT.

The J gene is TRBJ1-6, the V gene TRBV28; maybe TRBD1 (6 bases). The CDR3 length is 15 residues. CDR1 and CDR2 (germline): MDHEN, SYDVKM. The V end lost 3 bases, the J end lost 10 bases, and 16 bases lay between the germline ends. This chain's CDR3 is CASSLTRGRESPLHF. CDR3 DNA: TGTGCCAGCAGTTTGACCCGGGGGCGCGAGTCACCCCTCCACTTT. Full variable domain (rest looked up from reference TRBV28 and TRBJ1-6): DVKVTQSSRYLVKRTGEKVFLECVQDMDHENMFWYRQDPGLGLRLIYFSYDVKMKEKGDIPEGYSVSREKKERFSLILESASTNQTSMYLCASSLTRGRESPLHFGNGTRLTVT.

The chain recombines TRBV28 with TRBJ1-2; D remains unclear. V lost 5 bases, J lost 2 bases, and 15 bases lay in between. There are 15 residues in the CDR3. The germline V gene encodes CDR1 MDHEN and CDR2 SYDVKM. CDR3 sequence reads: CASSPTPATNYGYTF. DNA of the CDR3: TGTGCCAGCAGTCCCACTCCAGCTACAAACTATGGCTACACCTTC.

This clone appeared a single time. The V and J genes are TRBV15 and TRBJ2-1; 11 bases align to TRBD2. In germline, CDR1 is LNHNV, CDR2 YYDKDF (reference sequence). This CDR3 is built from 17 residues. J lost 3 bases, V lost 0 bases, and 4 bases had no gene match. CDR3 region: CATSRETSGNHYNEQFF. The CDR3, as DNA: TGTGCCACCAGCAGAGAGACTAGCGGGAACCACTACAATGAGCAGTTCTTC.

In nucleotides, the CDR3 is TGTGCCACGAGCCGGACAGGGTCATACAATGAGCAGTTCTTC. Protein product: CATSRTGSYNEQFF. The chain couples TRBV2 to TRBJ2-1; 8 positions match TRBD1. Germline values: CDR1 SNHLY, CDR2 FYNNEI. J was trimmed by 4 bases and V by 10 bases; bases with no gene match: 9. CDR3 size: 14 residues.

This chain joins TRBV5-1 and TRBJ2-7, with TRBD2 matching over 14 bases. V gave up 3 bases and J gave up 2 bases; unmatched junction bases: 7. This CDR3 region has 17 residues. The germline V gene encodes CDR1 SGHRS and CDR2 YFSETQ. CDR3 sequence: CASSSGLAGGRTYEQYF. The CDR3 DNA reads as TGCGCCAGCAGCTCAGGACTAGCGGGAGGAAGAACCTACGAGCAGTACTTC. Full variable domain (remainder filled in from reference TRBV5-1 and TRBJ2-7): KAGVTQTPRYLIKTRGQQVTLSCSPISGHRSVSWYQQTPGQGLQFLFEYFSETQRNKGNFPGRFSGRQFSNSRSEMNVSTLELGDSALYLCASSSGLAGGRTYEQYFGPGTRLTVT.